One T cell receptor beta chain is described in this entry. This specimen comes from a study of blood T cell repertoires in COVID-19. The assay was immunoSEQ multiplex PCR, and TCRdb's table has in-frame clones only and misses some. The sample consists of fewer than 110,000 clones, 80% to 95% of them appearing once. J was trimmed by 7 bases and V by 1 base; bases with no gene match: 4. In germline, CDR1 is LGHDT, CDR2 YNNKEL (reference sequence). The CDR3 spans 14 residues. This TCR came from a woman aged 25-40 years with acute or convalescent COVID-19. The chain employs TRBV3-1 (or the pseudogene TRBV3-2) and TRBJ1-5, with 7 bases identical to TRBD1. The source material was peripheral blood. The CDR3 region is CASSQANRGQPQHF. CDR3 nucleotide sequence: TGTGCCAGCAGCCAAGCGAACAGGGGACAGCCCCAGCATTTT.